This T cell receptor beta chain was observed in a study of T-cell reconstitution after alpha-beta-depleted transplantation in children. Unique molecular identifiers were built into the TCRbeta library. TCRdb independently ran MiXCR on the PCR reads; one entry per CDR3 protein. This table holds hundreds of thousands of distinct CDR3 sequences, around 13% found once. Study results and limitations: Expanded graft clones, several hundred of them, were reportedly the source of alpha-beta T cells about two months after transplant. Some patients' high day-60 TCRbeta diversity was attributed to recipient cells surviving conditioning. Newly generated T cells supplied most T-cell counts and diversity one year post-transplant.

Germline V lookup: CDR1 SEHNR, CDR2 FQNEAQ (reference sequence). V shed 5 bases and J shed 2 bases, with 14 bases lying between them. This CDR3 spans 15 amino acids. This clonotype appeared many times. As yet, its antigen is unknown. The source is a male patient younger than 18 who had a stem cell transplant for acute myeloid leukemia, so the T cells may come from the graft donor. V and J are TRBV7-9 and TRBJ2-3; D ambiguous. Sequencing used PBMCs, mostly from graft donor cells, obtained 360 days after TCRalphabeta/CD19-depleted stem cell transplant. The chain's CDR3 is CASSPGLGVTDTQYF. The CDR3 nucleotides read TGTGCCAGCAGCCCCGGGCTGGGCGTCACAGATACGCAGTATTTT.